This T cell receptor beta chain is drawn from a study of cytomegalovirus exposure and HLA in healthy donors. Across the whole study: The early release's HLA-typed donors yielded roughly 85 million unique TCRs. Findings and limits, study-wide: The dataset shows that most TCR sequences were rare, while some public TCRs occurred in many donors.

In regard to this clone: Its antigen remains unidentified.

Germline CDR1 reads LNHDA; CDR2 reads SQIVND (reference sequence). The CDR3 length is 15 residues. Losses at the gene ends were 5 bases for V and 4 bases for J; bases not matched to a gene: 2. Donors sampled were nominally healthy, though unrecorded immune exposures were likely. The PCR employed 60 Vbeta primers together with 13 Jbeta primers. Repertoires were generated with immunoSEQ multiplex PCR, while TCRdb's copy carries only in-frame clones and drops some. Found here are 130,000 to 150,000 clones, around 67% of them singletons; the top ten hold 1.5% to 2%. The clonotype comes from a woman under 30 in good health and CMV-seronegative. Sequenced material: PBMCs. The chain uses TRBV19 and TRBJ2-3; 14 nucleotides agree with TRBD2. The CDR3 nucleotides are TGTGCCAGTAGTTCGGGACTAGCGGGGGCAGATACGCAGTATTTT. It translates to CASSSGLAGADTQYF.